Each of the 2 T cell receptor beta chains below was sequenced from the same sample in a study of blood T cell repertoires in COVID-19. Sequenced by immunoSEQ multiplex PCR; TCRdb stores in-frame clones only, minus some. The sample includes fewer than 500,000 clones, 86% of them seen just once. The sample was peripheral blood. All receptors come from a woman between 25 and 40 years old with active or convalescent COVID-19.

The chain uses TRBV3-1 (or the pseudogene TRBV3-2) and TRBJ2-3, with 8 bases matching TRBD2. Germline V lookup: CDR1 LGHDT, CDR2 YNNKEL (reference sequence). Trimming at V came to 0 bases and at J to 2 bases, leaving 7 bases not matched to a gene. This CDR3 is built from 17 residues. The CDR3 DNA reads TGTGCCAGCAGCCAAGATCCAACAGCGGGGGACACAGATACGCAGTATTTT. This sequence encodes CASSQDPTAGDTDTQYF.

V gene TRBV19 combines with J gene TRBJ2-2, with D maybe TRBD1 (6 bases). The V end was cut by 9 bases, the J end by 3 bases, with 17 bases between. The CDR3 covers 15 residues. Germline CDR1 is LNHDA and CDR2 is SQIVND (reference sequence). DNA of the CDR3: TGTGCCAGCATTACAGGGTGGTGGGACACCGGGGAGCTGTTTTTT. It encodes CASITGWWDTGELFF.